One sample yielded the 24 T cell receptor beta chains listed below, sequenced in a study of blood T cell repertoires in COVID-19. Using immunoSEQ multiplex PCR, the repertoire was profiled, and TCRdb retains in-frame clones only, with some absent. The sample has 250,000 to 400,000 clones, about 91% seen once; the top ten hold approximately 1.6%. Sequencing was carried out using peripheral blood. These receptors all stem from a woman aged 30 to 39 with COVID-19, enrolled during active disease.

The CDR3 here is CSVKTVGGGELFF. In DNA form, the CDR3 reads TGCAGCGTAAAGACAGTCGGGGGCGGGGAGCTGTTTTTT. The chain couples TRBV29-1 to TRBJ2-2, with D possibly being TRBD2 (6 bases). Germline CDR1 and CDR2: SQVTM and ANQGSEA. CDR3 length equals 13 residues. The germline V and J ends were trimmed by 6 bases and 7 bases, with 15 bases remaining between them.

CDR3 in amino acids: CASSHGQSEGEQFF. The CDR3, as DNA: TGTGCCAGCAGCCACGGACAATCAGAAGGGGAGCAGTTCTTC. The chain has TRBV3-1 (or the pseudogene TRBV3-2) and TRBJ2-1; D possibly corresponds to TRBD1 (5 bases). Germline V lookup: CDR1 LGHDT, CDR2 YNNKEL (reference sequence). V dropped 3 bases and J dropped 10 bases, with 16 bases sitting between them. The CDR3 length is 14 residues.

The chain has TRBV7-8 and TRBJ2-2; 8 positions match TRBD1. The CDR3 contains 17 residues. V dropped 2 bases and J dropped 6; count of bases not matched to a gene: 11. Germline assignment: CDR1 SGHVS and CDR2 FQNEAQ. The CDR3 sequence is CASSLLVPGGASGELFF. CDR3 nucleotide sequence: TGTGCCAGCAGCTTATTAGTCCCAGGGGGCGCGTCCGGGGAGCTGTTTTTT. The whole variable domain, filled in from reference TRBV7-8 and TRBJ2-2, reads GAGVSQSPRYKVAKRGQDVALRCDPISGHVSLFWYQQALGQGPEFLTYFQNEAQLDKSGLPSDRFFAERPEGSVSTLKIQRTQQEDSAVYLCASSLLVPGGASGELFFGEGSRLTVL.

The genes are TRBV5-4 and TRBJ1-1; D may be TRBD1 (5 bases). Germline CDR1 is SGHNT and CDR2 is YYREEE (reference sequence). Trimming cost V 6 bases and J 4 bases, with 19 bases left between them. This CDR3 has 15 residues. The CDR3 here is CASTKYDRKGTEAFF. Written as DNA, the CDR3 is TGTGCCAGCACCAAATACGACAGAAAGGGCACTGAAGCTTTCTTT.

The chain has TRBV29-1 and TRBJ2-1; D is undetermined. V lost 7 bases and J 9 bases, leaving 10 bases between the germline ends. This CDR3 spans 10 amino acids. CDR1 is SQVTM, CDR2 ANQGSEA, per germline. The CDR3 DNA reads TGCAGCGCCTCGATTAGTGAGCAGTTCTTC. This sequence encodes CSASISEQFF.

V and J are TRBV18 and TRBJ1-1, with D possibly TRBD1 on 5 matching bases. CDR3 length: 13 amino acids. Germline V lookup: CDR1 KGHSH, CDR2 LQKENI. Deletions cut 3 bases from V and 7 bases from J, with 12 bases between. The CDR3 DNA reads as TGTGCCAGCTCACCTGGACATGGGCTTGAAGCTTTCTTT. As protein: CASSPGHGLEAFF.

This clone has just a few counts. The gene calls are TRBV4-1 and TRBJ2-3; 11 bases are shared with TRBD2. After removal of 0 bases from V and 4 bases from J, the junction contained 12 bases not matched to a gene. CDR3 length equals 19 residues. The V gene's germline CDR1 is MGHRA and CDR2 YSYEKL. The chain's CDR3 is CASSQEGVRGSGGADTQYF. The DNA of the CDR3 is TGCGCCAGCAGCCAAGAAGGTGTCCGAGGTAGCGGGGGGGCAGATACGCAGTATTTT.

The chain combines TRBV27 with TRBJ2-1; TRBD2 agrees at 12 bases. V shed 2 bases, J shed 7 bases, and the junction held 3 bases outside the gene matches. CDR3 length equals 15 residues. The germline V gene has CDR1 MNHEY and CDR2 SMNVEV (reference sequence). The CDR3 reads CASSLGLAGNNEQFF. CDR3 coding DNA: TGTGCCAGCAGTTTAGGACTAGCGGGGAATAATGAGCAGTTCTTC.

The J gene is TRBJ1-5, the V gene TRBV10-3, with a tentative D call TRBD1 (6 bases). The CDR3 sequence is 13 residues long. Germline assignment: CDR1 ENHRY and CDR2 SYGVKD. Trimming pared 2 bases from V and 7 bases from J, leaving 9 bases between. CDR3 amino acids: CAISERTEQPQHF. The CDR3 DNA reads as TGTGCCATCAGTGAGCGGACAGAACAGCCCCAGCATTTT.

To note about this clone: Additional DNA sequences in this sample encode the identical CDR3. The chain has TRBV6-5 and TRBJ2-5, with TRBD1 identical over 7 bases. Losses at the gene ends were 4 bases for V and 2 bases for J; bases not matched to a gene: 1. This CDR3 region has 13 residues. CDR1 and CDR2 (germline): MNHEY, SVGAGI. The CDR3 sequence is CASSWDRQETQYF. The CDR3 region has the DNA TGTGCCAGCAGTTGGGACAGACAAGAGACCCAGTACTTC.

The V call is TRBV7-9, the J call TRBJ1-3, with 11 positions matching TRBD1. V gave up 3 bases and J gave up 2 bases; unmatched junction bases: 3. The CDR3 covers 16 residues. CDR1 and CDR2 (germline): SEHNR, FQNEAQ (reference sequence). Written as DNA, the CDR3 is TGTGCCAGCAGCTTGGGACAGGGGGGACCTGGAAACACCATATATTTT. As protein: CASSLGQGGPGNTIYF.

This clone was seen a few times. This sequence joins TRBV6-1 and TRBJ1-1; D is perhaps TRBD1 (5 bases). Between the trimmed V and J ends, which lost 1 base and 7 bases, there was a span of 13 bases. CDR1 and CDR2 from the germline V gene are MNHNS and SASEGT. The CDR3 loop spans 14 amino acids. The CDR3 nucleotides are TGTGCCAGCAGTGAAGTAGTCGATACAGGTGAAGCTTTCTTT. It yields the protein CASSEVVDTGEAFF.

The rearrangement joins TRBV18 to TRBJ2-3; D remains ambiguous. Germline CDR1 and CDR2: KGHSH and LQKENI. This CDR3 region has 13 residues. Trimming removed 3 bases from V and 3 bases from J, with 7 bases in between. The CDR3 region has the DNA TGTGCCAGCTCACCCGTACAGACAGATACGCAGTATTTT. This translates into CASSPVQTDTQYF.

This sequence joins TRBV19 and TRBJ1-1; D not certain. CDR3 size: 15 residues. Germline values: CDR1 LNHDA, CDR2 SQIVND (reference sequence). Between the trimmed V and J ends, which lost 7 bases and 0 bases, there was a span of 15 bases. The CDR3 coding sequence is TGTGCCAGTACCCCTACTAGACACATGAACACTGAAGCTTTCTTT. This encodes CASTPTRHMNTEAFF.

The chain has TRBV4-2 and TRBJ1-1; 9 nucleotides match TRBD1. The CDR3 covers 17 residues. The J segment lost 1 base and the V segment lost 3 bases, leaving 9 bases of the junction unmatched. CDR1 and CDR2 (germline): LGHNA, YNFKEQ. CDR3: CASSHRTGADPNTEAFF. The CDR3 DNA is TGTGCCAGCAGCCACCGGACAGGGGCGGATCCGAACACTGAAGCTTTCTTT.

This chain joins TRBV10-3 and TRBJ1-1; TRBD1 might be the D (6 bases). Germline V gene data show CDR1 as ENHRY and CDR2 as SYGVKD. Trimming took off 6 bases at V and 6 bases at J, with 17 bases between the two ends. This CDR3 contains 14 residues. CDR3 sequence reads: CAISVGGAGAEAFF. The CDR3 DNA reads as TGTGCCATCAGCGTAGGGGGGGCGGGTGCTGAAGCTTTCTTT.

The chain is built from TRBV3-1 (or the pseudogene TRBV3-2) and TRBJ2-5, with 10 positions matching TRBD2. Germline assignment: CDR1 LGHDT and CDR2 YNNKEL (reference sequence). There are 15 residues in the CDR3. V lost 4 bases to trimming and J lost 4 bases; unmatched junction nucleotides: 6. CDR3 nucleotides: TGTGCCAGCAGCCCAGCGGGGGGGCGCCGAGAGACCCAGTACTTC. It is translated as CASSPAGGRRETQYF.

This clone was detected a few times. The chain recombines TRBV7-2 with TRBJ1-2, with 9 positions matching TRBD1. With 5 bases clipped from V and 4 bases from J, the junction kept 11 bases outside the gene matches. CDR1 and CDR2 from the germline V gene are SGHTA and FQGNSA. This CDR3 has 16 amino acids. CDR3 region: CASSAAMDRGVYGYTF. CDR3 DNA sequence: TGTGCCAGCAGCGCAGCTATGGACAGGGGCGTCTATGGCTACACCTTC.

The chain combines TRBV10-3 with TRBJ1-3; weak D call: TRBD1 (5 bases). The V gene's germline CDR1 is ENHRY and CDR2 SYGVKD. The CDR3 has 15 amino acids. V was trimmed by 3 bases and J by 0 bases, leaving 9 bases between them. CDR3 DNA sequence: TGTGCCATCAGTGACTGGGACTACTCTGGAAACACCATATATTTT. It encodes CAISDWDYSGNTIYF.

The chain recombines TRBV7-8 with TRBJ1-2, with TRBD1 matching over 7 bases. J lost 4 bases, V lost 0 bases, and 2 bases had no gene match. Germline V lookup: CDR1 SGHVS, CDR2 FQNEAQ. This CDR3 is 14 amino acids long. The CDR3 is CASSLATGTYGYTF. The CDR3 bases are TGTGCCAGCAGCTTAGCGACAGGGACCTATGGCTACACCTTC.

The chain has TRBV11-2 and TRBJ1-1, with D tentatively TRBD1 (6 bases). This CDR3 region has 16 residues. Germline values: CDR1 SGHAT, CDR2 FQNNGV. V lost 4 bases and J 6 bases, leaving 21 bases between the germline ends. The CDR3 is CASSSDFTGGAPEAFF. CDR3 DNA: TGTGCCAGCAGCTCGGACTTCACTGGGGGGGCTCCTGAAGCTTTCTTT.

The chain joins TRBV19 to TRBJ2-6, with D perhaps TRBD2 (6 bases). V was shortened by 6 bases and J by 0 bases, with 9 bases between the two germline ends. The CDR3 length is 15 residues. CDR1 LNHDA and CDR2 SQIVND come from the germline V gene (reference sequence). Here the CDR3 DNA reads TGTGCCAGTAGGACGGGAGCCTCTGGGGCCAACGTCCTGACTTTC. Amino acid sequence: CASRTGASGANVLTF.

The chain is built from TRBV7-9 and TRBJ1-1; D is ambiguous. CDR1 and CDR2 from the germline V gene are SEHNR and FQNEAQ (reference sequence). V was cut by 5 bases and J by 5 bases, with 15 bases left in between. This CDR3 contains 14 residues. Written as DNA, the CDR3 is TGTGCCAGCAGCACCAGACGGGAGTGGACTGAAGCTTTCTTT. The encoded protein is CASSTRREWTEAFF.

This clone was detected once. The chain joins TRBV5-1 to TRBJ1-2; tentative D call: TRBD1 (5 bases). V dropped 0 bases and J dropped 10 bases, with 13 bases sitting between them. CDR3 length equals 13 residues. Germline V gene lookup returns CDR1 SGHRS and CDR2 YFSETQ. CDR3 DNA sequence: TGCGCCAGCAGCTTGGCCGTAGGGGTGTACTACACCTTC. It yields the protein CASSLAVGVYYTF.